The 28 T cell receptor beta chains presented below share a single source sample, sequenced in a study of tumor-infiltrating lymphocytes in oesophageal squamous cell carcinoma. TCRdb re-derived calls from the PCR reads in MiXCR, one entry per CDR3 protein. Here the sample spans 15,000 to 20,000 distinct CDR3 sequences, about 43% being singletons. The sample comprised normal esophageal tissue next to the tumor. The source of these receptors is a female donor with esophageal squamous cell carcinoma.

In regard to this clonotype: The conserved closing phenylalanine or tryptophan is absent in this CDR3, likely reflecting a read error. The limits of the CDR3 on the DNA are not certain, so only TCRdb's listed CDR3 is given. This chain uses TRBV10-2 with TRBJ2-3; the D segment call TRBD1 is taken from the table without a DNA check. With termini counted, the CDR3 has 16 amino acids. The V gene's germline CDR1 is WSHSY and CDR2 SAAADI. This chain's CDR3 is CASSEIGGVETQYFGP.

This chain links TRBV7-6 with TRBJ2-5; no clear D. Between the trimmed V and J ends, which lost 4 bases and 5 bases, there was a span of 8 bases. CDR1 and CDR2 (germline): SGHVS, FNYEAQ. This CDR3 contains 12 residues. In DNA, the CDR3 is TGTGCCAGCAGCTCAGTGGGCGAGACCCAGTACTTC. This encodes CASSSVGETQYF.

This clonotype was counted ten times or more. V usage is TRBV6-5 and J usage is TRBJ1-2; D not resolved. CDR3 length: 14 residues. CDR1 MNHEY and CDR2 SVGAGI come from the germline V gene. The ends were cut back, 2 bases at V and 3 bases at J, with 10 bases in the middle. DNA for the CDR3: TGTGCCAGCAGTTACATCTCAGACGACTATGGCTACACCTTC. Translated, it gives CASSYISDDYGYTF.

The CDR3 is CASSLRTDTQYF. As DNA, the CDR3 is TGTGCCAGCAGCTTACGGACAGATACGCAGTATTTT. The gene calls are TRBV7-2 and TRBJ2-3; D uncertain. The CDR3 consists of 12 residues. Trimming removed 2 bases from V and 3 bases from J, with 3 bases in between. CDR1 and CDR2 from the germline V gene are SGHTA and FQGNSA.

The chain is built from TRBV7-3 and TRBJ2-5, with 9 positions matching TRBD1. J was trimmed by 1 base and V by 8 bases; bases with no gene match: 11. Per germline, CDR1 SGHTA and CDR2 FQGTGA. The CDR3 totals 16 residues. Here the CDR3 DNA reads TGTGCCAGCTACCTCCGGGACAGGGTTACCCAAGAGACCCAGTACTTC. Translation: CASYLRDRVTQETQYF.

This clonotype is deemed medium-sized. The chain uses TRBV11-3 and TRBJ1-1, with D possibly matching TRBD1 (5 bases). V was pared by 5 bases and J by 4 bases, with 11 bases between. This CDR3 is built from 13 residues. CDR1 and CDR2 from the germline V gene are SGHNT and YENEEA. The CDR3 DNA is TGTGCCAGCAGCCGACAGTCGGGCACTGAAGCTTTCTTT. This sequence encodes CASSRQSGTEAFF.

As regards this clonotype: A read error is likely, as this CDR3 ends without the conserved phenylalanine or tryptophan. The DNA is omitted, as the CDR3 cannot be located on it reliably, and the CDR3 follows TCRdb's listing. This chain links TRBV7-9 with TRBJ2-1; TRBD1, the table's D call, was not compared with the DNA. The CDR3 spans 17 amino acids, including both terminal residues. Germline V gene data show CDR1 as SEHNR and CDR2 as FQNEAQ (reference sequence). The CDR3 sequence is CASSHTDTGNYGYTFGS.

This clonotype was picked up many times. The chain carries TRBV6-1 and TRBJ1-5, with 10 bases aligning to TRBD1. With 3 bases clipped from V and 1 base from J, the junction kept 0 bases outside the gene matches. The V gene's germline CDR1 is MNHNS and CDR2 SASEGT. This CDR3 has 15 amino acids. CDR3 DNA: TGTGCCAGCAGTGAGACAGGGGGCAGCAATCAGCCCCAGCATTTT. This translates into CASSETGGSNQPQHF.

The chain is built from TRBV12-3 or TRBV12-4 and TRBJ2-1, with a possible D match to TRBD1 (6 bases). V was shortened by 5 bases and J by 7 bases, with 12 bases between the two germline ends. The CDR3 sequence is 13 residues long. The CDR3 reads CASSPHTGNEQFF. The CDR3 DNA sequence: TGTGCCAGCAGTCCCCACACAGGGAATGAGCAGTTCTTC.

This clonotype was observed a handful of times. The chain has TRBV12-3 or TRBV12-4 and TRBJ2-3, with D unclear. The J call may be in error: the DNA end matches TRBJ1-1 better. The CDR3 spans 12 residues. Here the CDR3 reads CASSLAGAEAFF. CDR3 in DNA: TGTGCCAGCAGTTTGGCTGGGGCTGAAGCTTTCTTT.

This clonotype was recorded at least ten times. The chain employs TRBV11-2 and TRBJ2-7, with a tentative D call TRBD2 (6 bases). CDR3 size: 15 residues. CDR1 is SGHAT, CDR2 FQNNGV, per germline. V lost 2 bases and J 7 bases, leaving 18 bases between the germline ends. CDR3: CASSLLGRGVGEQYF. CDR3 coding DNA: TGTGCCAGCAGCTTACTCGGGAGAGGTGTAGGTGAGCAGTACTTC.

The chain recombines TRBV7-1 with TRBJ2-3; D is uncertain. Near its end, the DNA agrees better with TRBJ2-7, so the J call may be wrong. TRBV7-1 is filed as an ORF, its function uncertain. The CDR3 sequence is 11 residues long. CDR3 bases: TGTGCCAGCAGCTCTACCTACGAGCAGTACTTC. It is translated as CASSSTYEQYF.

The CDR3 loop reads CASSLATGSYNEQFF. The CDR3 DNA reads as TGTGCCAGCAGCTTAGCGACGGGAAGCTACAATGAGCAGTTCTTC. V gene TRBV7-9 combines with J gene TRBJ2-1; weak D call: TRBD2 (5 bases). V shed 0 bases and J shed 3 bases, with 9 bases lying between them. The CDR3 length is 15 residues. Germline V gene lookup returns CDR1 SEHNR and CDR2 FQNEAQ (reference sequence).

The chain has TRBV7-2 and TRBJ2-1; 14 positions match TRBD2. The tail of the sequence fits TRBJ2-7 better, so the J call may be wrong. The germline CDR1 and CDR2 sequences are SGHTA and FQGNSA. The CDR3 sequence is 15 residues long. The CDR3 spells CASSLGLAGVNEQYF. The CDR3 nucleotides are TGTGCCAGCAGTTTGGGACTAGCGGGAGTTAATGAGCAGTACTTC.

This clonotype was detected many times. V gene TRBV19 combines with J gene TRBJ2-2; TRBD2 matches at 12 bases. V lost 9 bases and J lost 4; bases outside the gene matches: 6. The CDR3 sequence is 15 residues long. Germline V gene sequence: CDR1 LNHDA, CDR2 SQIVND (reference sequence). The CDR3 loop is CARPSGRARTGELFF. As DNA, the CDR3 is TGTGCCAGGCCTAGCGGGAGGGCTCGCACCGGGGAGCTGTTTTTT.

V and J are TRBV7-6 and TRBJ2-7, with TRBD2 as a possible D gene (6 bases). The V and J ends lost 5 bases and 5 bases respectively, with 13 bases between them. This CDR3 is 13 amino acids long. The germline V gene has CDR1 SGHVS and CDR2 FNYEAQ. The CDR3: CASSRSGSNEQYF. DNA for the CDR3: TGTGCCAGCAGCCGGAGCGGGTCAAACGAGCAGTACTTC. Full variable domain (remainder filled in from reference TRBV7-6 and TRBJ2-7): GAGVSQSPRYKVTKRGQDVALRCDPISGHVSLYWYRQALGQGPEFLTYFNYEAQQDKSGLPNDRFSAERPEGSISTLTIQRTEQRDSAMYRCASSRSGSNEQYFGPGTRLTVT.

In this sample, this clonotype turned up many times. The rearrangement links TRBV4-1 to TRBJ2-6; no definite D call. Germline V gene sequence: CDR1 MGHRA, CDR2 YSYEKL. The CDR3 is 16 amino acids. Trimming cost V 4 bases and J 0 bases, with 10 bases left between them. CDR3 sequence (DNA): TGCGCCAGCAGCCCTAAACAAGACTCTGGGGCCAACGTCCTGACTTTC. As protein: CASSPKQDSGANVLTF.

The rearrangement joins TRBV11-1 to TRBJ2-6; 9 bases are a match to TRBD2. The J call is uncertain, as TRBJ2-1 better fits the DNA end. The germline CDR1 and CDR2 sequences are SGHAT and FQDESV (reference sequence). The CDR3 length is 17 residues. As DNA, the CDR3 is TGTGCCAGCAGCTACCCTGAGGGTAGCGGGAGTGGGAATGAGCAGTTCTTC. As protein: CASSYPEGSGSGNEQFF.

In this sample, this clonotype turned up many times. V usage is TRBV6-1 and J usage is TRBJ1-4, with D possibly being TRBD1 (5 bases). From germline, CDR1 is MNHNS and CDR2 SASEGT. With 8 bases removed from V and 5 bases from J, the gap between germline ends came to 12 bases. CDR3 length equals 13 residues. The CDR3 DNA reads TGTGCCAGCCGCAGGGAGAGGAATGAAAAACTGTTTTTT. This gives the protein CASRRERNEKLFF.

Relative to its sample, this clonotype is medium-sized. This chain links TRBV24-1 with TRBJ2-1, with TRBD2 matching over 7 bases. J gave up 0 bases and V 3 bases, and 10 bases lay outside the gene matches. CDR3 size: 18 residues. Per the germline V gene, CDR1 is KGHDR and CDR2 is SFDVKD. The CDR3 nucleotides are TGTGCCACCAGTGATCCCAATCCTAGCGGCAGCTCCTACAATGAGCAGTTCTTC. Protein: CATSDPNPSGSSYNEQFF.

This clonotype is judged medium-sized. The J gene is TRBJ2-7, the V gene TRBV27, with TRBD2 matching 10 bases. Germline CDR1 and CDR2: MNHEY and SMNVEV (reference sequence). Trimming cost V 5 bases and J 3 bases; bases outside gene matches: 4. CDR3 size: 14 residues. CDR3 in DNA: TGTGCCAGCAGTCCACGGACTAGCGGCTACGAGCAGTACTTC. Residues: CASSPRTSGYEQYF.

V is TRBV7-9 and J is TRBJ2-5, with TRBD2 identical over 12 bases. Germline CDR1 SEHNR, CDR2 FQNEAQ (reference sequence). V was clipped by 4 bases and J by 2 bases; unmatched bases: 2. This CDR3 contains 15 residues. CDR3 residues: CASSSGTSGQETQYF. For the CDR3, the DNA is TGTGCCAGCAGCTCCGGGACTAGCGGGCAAGAGACCCAGTACTTC.

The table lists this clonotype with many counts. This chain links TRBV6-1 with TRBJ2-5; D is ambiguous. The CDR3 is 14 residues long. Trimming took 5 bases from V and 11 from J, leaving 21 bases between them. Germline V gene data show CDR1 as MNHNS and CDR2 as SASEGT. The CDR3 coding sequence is TGTGCCAGCAGTCCGACCCGGGCCCTGAAAGAGCAGTACTTC. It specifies CASSPTRALKEQYF.

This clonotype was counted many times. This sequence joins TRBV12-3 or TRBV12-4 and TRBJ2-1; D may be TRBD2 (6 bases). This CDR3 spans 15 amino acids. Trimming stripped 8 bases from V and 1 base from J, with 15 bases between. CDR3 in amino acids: CASGALAGSYNEQFF. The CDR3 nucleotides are TGTGCCAGCGGTGCGTTGGCGGGATCCTACAATGAGCAGTTCTTC.

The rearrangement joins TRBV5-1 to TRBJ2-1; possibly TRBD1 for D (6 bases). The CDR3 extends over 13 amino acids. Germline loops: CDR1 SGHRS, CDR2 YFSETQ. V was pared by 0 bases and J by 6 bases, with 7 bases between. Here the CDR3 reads CASSLVGGNEQFF. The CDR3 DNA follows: TGCGCCAGCAGCTTGGTAGGGGGCAATGAGCAGTTCTTC.

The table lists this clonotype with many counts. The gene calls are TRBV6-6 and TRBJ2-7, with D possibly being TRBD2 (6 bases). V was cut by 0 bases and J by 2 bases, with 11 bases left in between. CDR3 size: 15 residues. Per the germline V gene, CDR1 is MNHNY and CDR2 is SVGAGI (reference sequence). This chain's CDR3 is CASSYSGGGTYEQYF. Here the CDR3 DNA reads TGTGCCAGCAGTTACTCTGGCGGAGGGACCTACGAGCAGTACTTC.

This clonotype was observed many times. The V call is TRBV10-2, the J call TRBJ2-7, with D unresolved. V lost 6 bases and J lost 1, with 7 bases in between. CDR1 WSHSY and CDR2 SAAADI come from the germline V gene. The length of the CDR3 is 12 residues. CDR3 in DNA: TGCGCCAGCAGCTTACAGTCCTACGAGCAGTACTTC. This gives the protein CASSLQSYEQYF.

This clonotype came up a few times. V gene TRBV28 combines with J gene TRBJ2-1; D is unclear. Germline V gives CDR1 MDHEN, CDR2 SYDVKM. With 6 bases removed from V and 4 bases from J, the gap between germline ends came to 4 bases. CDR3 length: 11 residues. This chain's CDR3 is CASRIYNEQFF. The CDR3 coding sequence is TGTGCCAGCAGAATATACAATGAGCAGTTCTTC.